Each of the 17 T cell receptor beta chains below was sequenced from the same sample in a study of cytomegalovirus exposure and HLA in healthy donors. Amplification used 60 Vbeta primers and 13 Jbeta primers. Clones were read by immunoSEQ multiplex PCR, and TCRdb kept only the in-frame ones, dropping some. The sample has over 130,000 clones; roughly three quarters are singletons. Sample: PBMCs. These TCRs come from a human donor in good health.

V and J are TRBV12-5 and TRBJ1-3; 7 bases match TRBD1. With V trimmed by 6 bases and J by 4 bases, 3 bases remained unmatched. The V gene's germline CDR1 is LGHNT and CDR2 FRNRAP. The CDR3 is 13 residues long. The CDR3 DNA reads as TGTGCTAGTGGCTCGACAGGGGGAAACACCATATATTTT. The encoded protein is CASGSTGGNTIYF.

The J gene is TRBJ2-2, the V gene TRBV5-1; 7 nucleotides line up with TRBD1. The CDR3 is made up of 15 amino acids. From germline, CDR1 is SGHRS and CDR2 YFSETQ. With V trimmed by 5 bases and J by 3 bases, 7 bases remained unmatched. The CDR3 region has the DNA TGCGCCAGCAGGAACAGGGGATTGGACACCGGGGAGCTGTTTTTT. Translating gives CASRNRGLDTGELFF.

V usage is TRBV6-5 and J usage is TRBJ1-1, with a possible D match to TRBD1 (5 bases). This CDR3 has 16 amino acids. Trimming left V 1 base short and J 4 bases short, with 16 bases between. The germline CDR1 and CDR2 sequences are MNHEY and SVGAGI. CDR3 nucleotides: TGTGCCAGCAGTTACTTACGAGCGGGGGGAGTCACTGAAGCTTTCTTT. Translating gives CASSYLRAGGVTEAFF.

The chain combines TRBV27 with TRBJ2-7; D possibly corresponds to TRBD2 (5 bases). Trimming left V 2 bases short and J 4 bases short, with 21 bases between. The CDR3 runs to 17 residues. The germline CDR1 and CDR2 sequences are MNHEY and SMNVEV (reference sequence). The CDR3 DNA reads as TGTGCCAGCAGTTTACGCCCTTGGGCCGGGGTTGGGTACGAGCAGTACTTC. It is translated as CASSLRPWAGVGYEQYF.

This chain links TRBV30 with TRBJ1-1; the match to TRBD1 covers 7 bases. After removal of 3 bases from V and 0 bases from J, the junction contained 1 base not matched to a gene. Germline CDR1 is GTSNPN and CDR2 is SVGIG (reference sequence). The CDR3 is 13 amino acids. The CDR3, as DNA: TGTGCCTGGAGGACAGGGCTGAACACTGAAGCTTTCTTT. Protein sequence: CAWRTGLNTEAFF.

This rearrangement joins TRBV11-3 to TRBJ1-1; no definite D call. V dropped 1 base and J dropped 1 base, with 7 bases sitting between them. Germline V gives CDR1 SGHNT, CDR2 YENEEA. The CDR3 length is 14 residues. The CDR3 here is CASSLGGSNTEAFF. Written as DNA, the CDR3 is TGTGCCAGCAGCTTAGGCGGATCGAACACTGAAGCTTTCTTT.

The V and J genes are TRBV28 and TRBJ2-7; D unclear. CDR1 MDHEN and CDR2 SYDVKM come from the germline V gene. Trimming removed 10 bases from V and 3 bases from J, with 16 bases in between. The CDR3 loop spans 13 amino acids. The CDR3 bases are TGTGCCACTCGGCGGCGCGCATACTACGAGCAGTACTTC. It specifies CATRRRAYYEQYF.

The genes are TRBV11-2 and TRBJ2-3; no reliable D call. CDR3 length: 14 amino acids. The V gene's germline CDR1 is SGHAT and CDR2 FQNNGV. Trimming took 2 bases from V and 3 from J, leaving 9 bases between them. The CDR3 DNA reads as TGTGCCAGCAGCTTAAATCCGAGAACAGATACGCAGTATTTT. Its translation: CASSLNPRTDTQYF. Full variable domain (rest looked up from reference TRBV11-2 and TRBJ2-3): EAGVAQSPRYKIIEKRQSVAFWCNPISGHATLYWYQQILGQGPKLLIQFQNNGVVDDSQLPKDRFSAERLKGVDSTLKIQPAKLEDSAVYLCASSLNPRTDTQYFGPGTRLTVL.

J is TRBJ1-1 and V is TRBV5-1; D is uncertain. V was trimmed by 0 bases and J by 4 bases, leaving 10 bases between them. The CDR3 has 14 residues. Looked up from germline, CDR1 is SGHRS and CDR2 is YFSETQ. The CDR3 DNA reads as TGCGCCAGCAGCTTGGAGGGAGATAGCACTGAAGCTTTCTTT. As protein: CASSLEGDSTEAFF.

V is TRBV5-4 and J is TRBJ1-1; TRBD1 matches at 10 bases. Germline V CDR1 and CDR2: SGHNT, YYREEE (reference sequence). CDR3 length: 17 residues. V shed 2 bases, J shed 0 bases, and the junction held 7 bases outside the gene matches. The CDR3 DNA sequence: TGTGCCAGCAGCTTAGACAGGGGGCCAAATTTGAACACTGAAGCTTTCTTT. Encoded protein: CASSLDRGPNLNTEAFF.

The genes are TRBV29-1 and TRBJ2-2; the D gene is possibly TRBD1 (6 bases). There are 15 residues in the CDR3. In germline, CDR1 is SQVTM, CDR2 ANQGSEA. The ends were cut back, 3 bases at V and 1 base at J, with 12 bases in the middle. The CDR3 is CSVESGQRNTGELFF. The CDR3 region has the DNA TGCAGCGTTGAGTCCGGACAGAGGAACACCGGGGAGCTGTTTTTT.

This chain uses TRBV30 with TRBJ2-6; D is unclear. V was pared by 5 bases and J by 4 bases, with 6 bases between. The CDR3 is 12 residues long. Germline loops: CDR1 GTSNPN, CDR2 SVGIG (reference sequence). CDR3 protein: CAWELGANVLTF. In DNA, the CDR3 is TGTGCCTGGGAACTCGGGGCCAACGTCCTGACTTTC.

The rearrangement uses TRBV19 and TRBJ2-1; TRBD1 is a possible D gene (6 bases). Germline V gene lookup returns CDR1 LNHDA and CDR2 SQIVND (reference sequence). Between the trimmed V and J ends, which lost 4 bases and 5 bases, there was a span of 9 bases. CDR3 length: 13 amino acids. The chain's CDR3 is CASSRQADNEQFF. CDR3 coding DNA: TGTGCCAGTAGTAGACAGGCGGACAATGAGCAGTTCTTC.

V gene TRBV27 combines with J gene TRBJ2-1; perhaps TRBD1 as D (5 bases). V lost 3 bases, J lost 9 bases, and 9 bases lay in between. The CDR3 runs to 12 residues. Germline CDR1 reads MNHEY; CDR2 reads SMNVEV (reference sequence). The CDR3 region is CASSFSQGEQFF. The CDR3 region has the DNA TGTGCCAGCAGTTTTAGCCAGGGTGAGCAGTTCTTC.

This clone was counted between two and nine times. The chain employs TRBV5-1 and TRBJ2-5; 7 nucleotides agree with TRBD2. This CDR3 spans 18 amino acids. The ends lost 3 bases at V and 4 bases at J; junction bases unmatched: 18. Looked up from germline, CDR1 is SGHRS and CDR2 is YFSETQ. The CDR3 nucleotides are TGCGCCAGCAGCTACGGACTAGAGACATCCAAGCGAGGAGAGACCCAGTACTTC. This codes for CASSYGLETSKRGETQYF.

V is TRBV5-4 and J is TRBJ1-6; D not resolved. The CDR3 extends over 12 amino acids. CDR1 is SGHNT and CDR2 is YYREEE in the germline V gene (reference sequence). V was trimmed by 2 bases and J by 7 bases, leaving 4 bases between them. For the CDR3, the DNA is TGTGCCAGCAGCTTTGGCAATTCACCCCTCCACTTT. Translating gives CASSFGNSPLHF.

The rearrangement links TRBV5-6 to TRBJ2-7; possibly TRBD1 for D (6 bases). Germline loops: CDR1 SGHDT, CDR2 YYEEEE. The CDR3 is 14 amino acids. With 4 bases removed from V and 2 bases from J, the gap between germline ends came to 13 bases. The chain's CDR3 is CASSHTGTTYEQYF. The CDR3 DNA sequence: TGTGCCAGCAGCCATACCGGGACAACCTACGAGCAGTACTTC.